The text below deals with one TCR beta chain. No cognate antigen has been identified for it. It has no much larger one-base neighbor in the sample; base qualities were not kept. The immunoSEQ Assay, a bias-controlled multiplex PCR, was used to amplify TCRbeta CDR3 regions from genomic DNA. The original methods were these. The number of nucleated cells in each sample was estimated by amplification of reference gene primers within the assay. To quantify the absolute abundance of each unique TCRbeta CDR3 rearrangement, sequence reads were collapsed and filtered. Productive Simpson clonality was computed per sample as the square root of Simpson's diversity index over productive rearrangements. TCRdb took over this immuneACCESS table, retaining in-frame rearrangements with V and J assigned. Such tables are incomplete; in checked studies, under half of the missing clones stem from an unresolved V gene, and the remainder is unexplained. Clonal size and the V and J genes are those of that table, whereas D and trimming came from the DNA. This sample lists about 53,000 clones; around 86% were detected once. 2.5% to 3% of the sample lies in the top ten.

These data come from a study of blood T cell repertoires in COVID-19 (dated by TCRdb to the early 2020s). Describing the broader study: The collaborator samples originated in the United States, Italy and Spain and spanned the acute and convalescent phases of COVID-19. The prospective study material was composed of cDNA or gDNA derived from T cells, B-cell-depleted T cells, or PBMCs. Deeply sampled blood TCRbeta repertoires from subjects exposed to, actively infected with, or recovered from COVID-19 were included in the dataset. The repertoires were released in a freely available public database meant as a resource for research on the immune response to SARS-CoV-2. The samples were drawn from two sources: the first 160 participants of the ongoing ImmuneRACE study, and fewer than 1,500 subjects contributed by 6 global collaborators. Nearly every sample came with metadata listing a de-identified subject ID, COVID-19 status, age in years and sex. Where HLA class I and class II types were available, the types were taken from metadata supplied by the sample provider, not from assay-based typing.

Whole blood was collected in K2EDTA tubes by collaborating institutions according to the institutions' own protocols. Collaborator samples were shipped for TCRbeta analysis as frozen whole blood, isolated PBMCs, or DNA extracted from either sample type. What the research found in general, with its limitations: The quantity of clinical and demographic metadata differed by source and by participant and was supplied without curation.

The germline V gene supplies CDR1 SGHRS and CDR2 YFSETQ. V lost 2 bases and J lost 4 bases; the stretch between them is 9 bases long. The CDR3 holds 13 amino acids from the cysteine to the phenylalanine. Only the CDR3 DNA is retained, 39 bases long and in frame from the first base. The rearranged chain carries TRBV5-1 and TRBJ1-2, with no confidently assigned D gene. The receptor was isolated from a man at least 80 years old with acute or convalescent COVID-19. The sequenced material came from peripheral blood. The nucleotides are TGCGCCAGCAGCTTTGGCAGACTCTATGGCTACACCTTC. It translates as CASSFGRLYGYTF.